This T cell receptor (beta chain) came from a study of blood T cell repertoires in COVID-19. Here immunoSEQ multiplex PCR was the method, and the copy in TCRdb shows in-frame clones only, minus some. The sample holds about 480,000 clones, less than 90% seen once. CDR1 and CDR2 from the germline V gene are SGHVS and FNYEAQ. Between the trimmed V and J ends, which lost 1 base and 2 bases, there was a span of 8 bases. This CDR3 is 14 amino acids long. Patients of the Seattle cohort, enrolled during active infection, were followed longitudinally. This sequence originates from a woman aged 45-65 years with COVID-19, enrolled during active disease. Sequenced input: peripheral blood. This rearrangement joins TRBV7-6 to TRBJ1-2, with unresolved D. CDR3 DNA sequence: TGTGCCAGCAGCTTAGGAGGCAGAAACTATGGCTACACCTTC. As protein: CASSLGGRNYGYTF.